The clone carrying this TCR beta chain appeared a single time. Antigen: not known. The sample originates from a study of CD4 T cells in relation to SARS-CoV-2 and coronaviruses. The unexposed donors gave CD4+ T cells in about 2010-2019, prior to COVID-19. The cells were cultured for less than twelve days before CD4+ T cells were isolated. The germline V and J ends were trimmed by 4 bases and 0 bases, with 10 bases remaining between them. The CDR3 totals 15 residues. Germline assignment: CDR1 MGHRA and CDR2 YSYEKL. Assay used: immunoSEQ multiplex PCR; TCRdb lists only in-frame clones, some missing. The repertoire has almost 30,000 clones, approximately 80% of them found once; the top ten carry around 15%.

The sequenced sample was CD4+ T cells from PBMCs, cultured in vitro. This sequence joins TRBV4-1 and TRBJ1-3, with D unresolved. The sequence derives from a human donor in good health. CDR3 in amino acids: CASSLQLYSGNTIYF. The CDR3 DNA reads as TGCGCCAGCAGCCTTCAGCTCTACTCTGGAAACACCATATATTTT.